This T cell receptor beta chain is from a study of PD-1 blockade in classical Hodgkin lymphoma. Points from the study as a whole: Newly diagnosed patients reportedly had lower baseline TCR diversity than healthy donors. Significantly greater TCR diversity emerged by C4D1 in CD4+ cells but not CD8+ cells.

Per the germline V gene, CDR1 is SNHLY and CDR2 is FYNNEI. The CDR3 runs to 14 residues. V was pared by 4 bases and J by 1 base, with 8 bases between. Concerning this clone itself: Antigen: not known.

Brentuximab vedotin exposure varied, and every patient relapsed after autologous stem cell transplantation. Sequencing was performed with immunoSEQ multiplex PCR; in TCRdb, only in-frame clones are kept and a portion is missing. The data hold about 94,000 clones, with roughly nine tenths observed a single time. The origin of this receptor is a human donor with classical Hodgkin lymphoma. The rearrangement uses TRBV2 and TRBJ2-4; D is uncertain. The sample in question was peripheral blood mononuclear cells (PBMCs), obtained before the second cycle of nivolumab. CDR3 residues: CASSGLLAKNIQYF. CDR3 nucleotides: TGTGCCAGCAGTGGACTCCTCGCCAAAAACATTCAGTACTTC.